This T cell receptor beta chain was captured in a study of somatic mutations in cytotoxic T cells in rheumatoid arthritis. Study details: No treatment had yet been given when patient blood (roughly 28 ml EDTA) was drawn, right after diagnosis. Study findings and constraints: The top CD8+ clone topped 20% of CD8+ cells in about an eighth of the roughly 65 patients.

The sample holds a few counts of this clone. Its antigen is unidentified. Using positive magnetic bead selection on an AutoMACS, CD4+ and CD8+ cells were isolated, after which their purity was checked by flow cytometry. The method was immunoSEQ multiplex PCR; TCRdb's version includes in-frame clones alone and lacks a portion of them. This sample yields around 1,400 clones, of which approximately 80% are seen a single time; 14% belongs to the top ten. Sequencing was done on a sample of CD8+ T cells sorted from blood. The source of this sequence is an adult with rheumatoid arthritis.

CDR3 amino acids: CAWTRLTGGTEAFF. The CDR3 DNA follows: TGTGCCTGGACTAGGCTAACAGGGGGCACTGAAGCTTTCTTT. This rearrangement joins TRBV30 to TRBJ1-1, with 8 positions matching TRBD1. The V gene's germline CDR1 is GTSNPN and CDR2 SVGIG (reference sequence). This CDR3 comprises 14 residues. After removal of 4 bases from V and 4 bases from J, the junction contained 8 bases not matched to a gene.